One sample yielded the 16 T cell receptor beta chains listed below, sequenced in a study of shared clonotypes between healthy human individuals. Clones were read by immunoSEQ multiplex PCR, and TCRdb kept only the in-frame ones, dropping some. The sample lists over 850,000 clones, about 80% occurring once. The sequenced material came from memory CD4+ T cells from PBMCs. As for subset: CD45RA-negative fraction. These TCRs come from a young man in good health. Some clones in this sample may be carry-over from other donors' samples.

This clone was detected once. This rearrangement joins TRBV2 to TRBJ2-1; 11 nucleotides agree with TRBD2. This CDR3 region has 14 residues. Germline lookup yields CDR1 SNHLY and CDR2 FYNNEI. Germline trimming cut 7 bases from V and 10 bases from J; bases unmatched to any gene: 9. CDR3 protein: CASTRSGLAGEQFF. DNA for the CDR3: TGTGCCAGCACCCGAAGCGGACTAGCGGGCGAGCAGTTCTTC.

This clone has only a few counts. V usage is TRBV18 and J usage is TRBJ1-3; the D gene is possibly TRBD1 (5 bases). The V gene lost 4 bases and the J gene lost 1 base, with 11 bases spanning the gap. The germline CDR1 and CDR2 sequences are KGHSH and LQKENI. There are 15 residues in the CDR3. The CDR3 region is CASSQQVSSGNTIYF. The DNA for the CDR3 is TGTGCCAGCTCACAACAGGTCTCTTCTGGAAACACCATATATTTT.

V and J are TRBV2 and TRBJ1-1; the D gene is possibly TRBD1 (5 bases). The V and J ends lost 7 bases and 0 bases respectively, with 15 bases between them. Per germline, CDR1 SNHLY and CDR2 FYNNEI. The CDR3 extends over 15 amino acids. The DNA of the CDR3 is TGTGCCAGCACTCCCCCGGGAGGGGTGAACACTGAAGCTTTCTTT. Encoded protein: CASTPPGGVNTEAFF. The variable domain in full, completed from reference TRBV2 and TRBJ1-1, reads EPEVTQTPSHQVTQMGQEVILRCVPISNHLYFYWYRQILGQKVEFLVSFYNNEISEKSEIFDDQFSVERPDGSNFTLKIRSTKLEDSAMYFCASTPPGGVNTEAFFGQGTRLTVV.

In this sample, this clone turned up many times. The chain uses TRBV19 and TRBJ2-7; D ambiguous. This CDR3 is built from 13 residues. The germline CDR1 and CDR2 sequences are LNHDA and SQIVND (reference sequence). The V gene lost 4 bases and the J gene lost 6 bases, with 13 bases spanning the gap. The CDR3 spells CASSNGGQPEQYF. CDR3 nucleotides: TGTGCCAGTAGTAACGGTGGGCAGCCCGAGCAGTACTTC.

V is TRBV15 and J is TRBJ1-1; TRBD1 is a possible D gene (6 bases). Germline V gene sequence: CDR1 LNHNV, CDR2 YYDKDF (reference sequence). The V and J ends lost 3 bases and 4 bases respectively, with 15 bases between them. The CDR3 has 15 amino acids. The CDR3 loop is CATSSPPTGITEAFF. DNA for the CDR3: TGTGCCACCAGCAGCCCGCCAACAGGGATCACTGAAGCTTTCTTT.

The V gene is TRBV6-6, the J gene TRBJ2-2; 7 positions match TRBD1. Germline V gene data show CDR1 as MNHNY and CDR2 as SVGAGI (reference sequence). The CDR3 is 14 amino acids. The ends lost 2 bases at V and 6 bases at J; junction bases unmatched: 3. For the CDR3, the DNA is TGTGCCAGCAGTTACGGGCAGGGGGCCGGGGAGCTGTTTTTT. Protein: CASSYGQGAGELFF.

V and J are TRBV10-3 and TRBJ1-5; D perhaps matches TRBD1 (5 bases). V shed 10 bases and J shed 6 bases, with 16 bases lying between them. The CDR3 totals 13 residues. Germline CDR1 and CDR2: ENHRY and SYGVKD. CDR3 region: CATIDSFGQPQHF. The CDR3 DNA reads TGTGCCACCATTGACAGCTTTGGTCAGCCCCAGCATTTT.

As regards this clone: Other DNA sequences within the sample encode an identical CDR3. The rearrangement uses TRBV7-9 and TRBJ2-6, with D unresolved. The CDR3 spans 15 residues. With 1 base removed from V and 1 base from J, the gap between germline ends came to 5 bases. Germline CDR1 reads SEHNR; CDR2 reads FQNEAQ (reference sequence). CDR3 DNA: TGTGCCAGCAGCTTAGGAGGTTCTGGGGCCAACGTCCTGACTTTC. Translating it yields CASSLGGSGANVLTF.

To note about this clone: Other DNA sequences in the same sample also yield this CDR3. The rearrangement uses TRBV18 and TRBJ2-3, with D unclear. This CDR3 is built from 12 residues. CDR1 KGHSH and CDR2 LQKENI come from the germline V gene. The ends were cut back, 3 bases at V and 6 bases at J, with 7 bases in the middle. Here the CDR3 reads CASSPEGDTQYF. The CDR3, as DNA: TGTGCCAGCTCACCGGAAGGGGATACGCAGTATTTT.

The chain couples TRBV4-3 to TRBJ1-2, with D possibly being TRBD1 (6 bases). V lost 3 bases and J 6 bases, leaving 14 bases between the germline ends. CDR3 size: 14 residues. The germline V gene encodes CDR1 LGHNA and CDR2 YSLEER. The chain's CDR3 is CASSHRDTRDGYTF. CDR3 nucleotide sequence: TGCGCCAGCAGCCACCGGGACACTCGAGATGGCTACACCTTC.

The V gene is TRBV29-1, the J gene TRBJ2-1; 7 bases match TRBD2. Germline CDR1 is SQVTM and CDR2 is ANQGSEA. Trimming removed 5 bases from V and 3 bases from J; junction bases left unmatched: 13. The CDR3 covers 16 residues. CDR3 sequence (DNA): TGCAGCGTTTCCGGGACTACCAAAAGGGGCTACAATGAGCAGTTCTTC. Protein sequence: CSVSGTTKRGYNEQFF.

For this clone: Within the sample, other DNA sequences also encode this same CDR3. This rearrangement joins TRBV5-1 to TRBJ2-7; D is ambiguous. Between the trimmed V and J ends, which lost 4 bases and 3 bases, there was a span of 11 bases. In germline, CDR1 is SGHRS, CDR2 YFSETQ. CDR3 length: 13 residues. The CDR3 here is CASSRDSNYEQYF. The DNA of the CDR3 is TGCGCCAGCAGCCGTGACTCCAACTACGAGCAGTACTTC. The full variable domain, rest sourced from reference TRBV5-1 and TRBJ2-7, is KAGVTQTPRYLIKTRGQQVTLSCSPISGHRSVSWYQQTPGQGLQFLFEYFSETQRNKGNFPGRFSGRQFSNSRSEMNVSTLELGDSALYLCASSRDSNYEQYFGPGTRLTVT.

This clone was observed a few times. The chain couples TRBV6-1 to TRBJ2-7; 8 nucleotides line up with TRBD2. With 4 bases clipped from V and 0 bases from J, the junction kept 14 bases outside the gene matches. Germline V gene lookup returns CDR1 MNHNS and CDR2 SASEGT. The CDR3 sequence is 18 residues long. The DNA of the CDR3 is TGTGCCAGCAGTGTTAGATACGTTAGCGGGGTAAGCTCCTACGAGCAGTACTTC. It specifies CASSVRYVSGVSSYEQYF.

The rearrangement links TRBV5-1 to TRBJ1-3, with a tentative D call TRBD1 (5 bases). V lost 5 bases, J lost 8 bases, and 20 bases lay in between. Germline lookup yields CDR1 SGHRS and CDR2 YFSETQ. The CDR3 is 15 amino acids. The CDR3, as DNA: TGCGCCAGCAGTTCTGGGAAGCTTCGCAGGGACACCATATATTTT. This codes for CASSSGKLRRDTIYF.

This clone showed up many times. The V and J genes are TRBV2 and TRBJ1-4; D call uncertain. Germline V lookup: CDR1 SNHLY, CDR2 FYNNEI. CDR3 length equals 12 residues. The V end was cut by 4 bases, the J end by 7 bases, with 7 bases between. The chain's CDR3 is CASSATPEKLFF. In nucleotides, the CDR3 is TGTGCCAGCAGTGCGACTCCTGAAAAACTGTTTTTT. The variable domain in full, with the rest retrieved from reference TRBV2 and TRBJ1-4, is EPEVTQTPSHQVTQMGQEVILRCVPISNHLYFYWYRQILGQKVEFLVSFYNNEISEKSEIFDDQFSVERPDGSNFTLKIRSTKLEDSAMYFCASSATPEKLFFGSGTQLSVL.

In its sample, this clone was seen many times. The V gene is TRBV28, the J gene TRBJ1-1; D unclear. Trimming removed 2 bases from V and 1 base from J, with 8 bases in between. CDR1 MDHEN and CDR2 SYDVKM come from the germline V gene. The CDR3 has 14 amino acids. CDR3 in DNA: TGTGCCAGCAGTTTAGGAGCGGGGAACACTGAAGCTTTCTTT. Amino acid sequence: CASSLGAGNTEAFF.